These 14 T cell receptor beta chains share one sample of origin, sequenced in a study of blood T cell repertoires in COVID-19. Sequencing used immunoSEQ multiplex PCR; TCRdb keeps in-frame clones, though not all of them. The sample yields about 160,000 clones, roughly 80% seen once. Input material: PBMCs or T cells enriched from blood (not recorded which). The receptors derive from a middle-aged woman with acute COVID-19.

The chain uses TRBV11-3 and TRBJ2-1, with 13 bases lining up with TRBD2. This CDR3 has 12 residues. J lost 12 bases, V lost 10 bases, and 6 bases had no gene match. Germline lookup yields CDR1 SGHNT and CDR2 YENEEA. The CDR3 loop reads CATSGTSGMQFF. The CDR3 DNA follows: TGTGCCACCTCCGGGACTAGCGGGATGCAGTTCTTC.

The chain recombines TRBV20-1 with TRBJ2-5; 10 bases line up with TRBD2. Losses at the gene ends were 3 bases for V and 1 base for J; bases not matched to a gene: 8. Per germline, CDR1 DFQATT and CDR2 SNEGSKA (reference sequence). The CDR3 is 16 amino acids. CDR3 DNA sequence: TGCAGTGCTAGTGGTTCTAGCGGGAGTTTCCAAGAGACCCAGTACTTC. It encodes CSASGSSGSFQETQYF.

This clone was seen a single time. V and J are TRBV11-2 and TRBJ2-1; 11 nucleotides align to TRBD2. Germline-derived CDR1 and CDR2 are SGHAT and FQNNGV. Trimming cost V 5 bases and J 3 bases; bases outside gene matches: 3. This CDR3 spans 15 amino acids. As DNA, the CDR3 is TGTGCCAGCAGCACCGGGACTAGCGGCTACAATGAGCAGTTCTTC. This gives the protein CASSTGTSGYNEQFF.

The chain links TRBV5-1 to TRBJ2-1; the D is unclear. This CDR3 region has 12 residues. V lost 5 bases and J 4 bases, leaving 7 bases between the germline ends. Germline V lookup: CDR1 SGHRS, CDR2 YFSETQ. CDR3 nucleotides: TGCGCCAGCAGGAGTGGTTACAATGAGCAGTTCTTC. As protein: CASRSGYNEQFF. The full variable domain, rest sourced from reference TRBV5-1 and TRBJ2-1, is KAGVTQTPRYLIKTRGQQVTLSCSPISGHRSVSWYQQTPGQGLQFLFEYFSETQRNKGNFPGRFSGRQFSNSRSEMNVSTLELGDSALYLCASRSGYNEQFFGPGTRLTVL.

V usage is TRBV5-6 and J usage is TRBJ1-1; TRBD1 matches at 11 bases. The junction had 5 bases not matched to a gene; V was cut back by 4 bases and J by 0 bases. This CDR3 has 16 residues. The germline CDR1 and CDR2 sequences are SGHDT and YYEEEE. As DNA, the CDR3 is TGTGCCAGCAGCGGGGGGACAGGGGGAATGAACACTGAAGCTTTCTTT. This codes for CASSGGTGGMNTEAFF. The full variable domain, rest sourced from reference TRBV5-6 and TRBJ1-1, is DAGVTQSPTHLIKTRGQQVTLRCSPKSGHDTVSWYQQALGQGPQFIFQYYEEEERQRGNFPDRFSGHQFPNYSSELNVNALLLGDSALYLCASSGGTGGMNTEAFFGQGTRLTVV.

The chain couples TRBV10-3 to TRBJ2-3; a weak D match, TRBD1 (6 bases). The CDR3 has 15 residues. The V end was cut by 4 bases, the J end by 0 bases, with 11 bases between. Germline assignment: CDR1 ENHRY and CDR2 SYGVKD. CDR3: CAISVGALSTDTQYF. The CDR3 bases are TGTGCCATCAGTGTGGGGGCCCTTAGCACAGATACGCAGTATTTT.

This chain connects TRBV3-1 (or the pseudogene TRBV3-2) to TRBJ2-5, with D possibly TRBD2 on 5 matching bases. Germline CDR1 LGHDT, CDR2 YNNKEL (reference sequence). Trimming cost V 4 bases and J 0 bases, with 12 bases left between them. The CDR3 has 15 residues. The CDR3 nucleotides are TGTGCCAGCAGCCCTCCTCTAGCAGACCAAGAGACCCAGTACTTC. Translated: CASSPPLADQETQYF.

This clone came up a few times. This chain connects TRBV5-1 to TRBJ1-2; 10 positions match TRBD1. CDR1 is SGHRS and CDR2 is YFSETQ in the germline V gene. The CDR3 loop spans 15 amino acids. Losses at the gene ends were 0 bases for V and 4 bases for J; bases not matched to a gene: 3. The CDR3 loop reads CASSLGDRGGYGYTF. CDR3 sequence (DNA): TGCGCCAGCAGCTTGGGGGACAGGGGAGGCTATGGCTACACCTTC.

The chain carries TRBV5-6 and TRBJ1-1, with D tentatively TRBD1 (5 bases). CDR1 and CDR2 (germline): SGHDT, YYEEEE. The germline V and J ends were trimmed by 1 base and 6 bases, with 13 bases remaining between them. The CDR3 is 14 amino acids. The CDR3, as DNA: TGTGCCAGCAGCTTGCGGGGGGTAATGCCTGAAGCTTTCTTT. This codes for CASSLRGVMPEAFF.

This clone was counted between two and nine times. The V gene is TRBV6-1, the J gene TRBJ2-3, with 12 nucleotides matching TRBD2. CDR1 MNHNS and CDR2 SASEGT come from the germline V gene. The V gene end was trimmed by 2 bases and the J gene end by 3 bases; junction bases not matched to a gene: 12. The CDR3 runs 19 residues. CDR3 amino acids: CASSEPRETSGRLTDTQYF. The CDR3 nucleotides are TGTGCCAGCAGTGAACCCAGGGAGACTAGCGGGAGATTGACAGATACGCAGTATTTT.

The CDR3 region has the DNA TGTGCCTGGGCTATAGCGGGAGGTCCGTTCTTC. This sequence encodes CAWAIAGGPFF. V usage is TRBV30 and J usage is TRBJ2-1, with 10 bases aligning to TRBD2. The trim removed 5 bases at V and 15 bases at J, leaving 7 bases unmatched. CDR1 is GTSNPN and CDR2 is SVGIG in the germline V gene (reference sequence). This CDR3 is built from 11 residues.

The CDR3 region has the DNA TGTGCCAGCAGATCAGGGCTTCAAGGCTACACCTTC. Translation: CASRSGLQGYTF. The chain combines TRBV6-5 with TRBJ1-2; D is possibly TRBD1 (5 bases). The CDR3 totals 12 residues. Germline V gene data show CDR1 as MNHEY and CDR2 as SVGAGI. V lost 6 bases to trimming and J lost 8 bases, with 13 bases between them.

This clone was found a few times. The chain recombines TRBV2 with TRBJ2-3, with 8 positions matching TRBD2. V lost 6 bases and J lost 2; bases outside the gene matches: 4. Looked up from germline, CDR1 is SNHLY and CDR2 is FYNNEI. The CDR3 consists of 14 residues. The CDR3 bases are TGTGCCAGCAGGACACTAGCGGACACAGATACGCAGTATTTT. Translated, it gives CASRTLADTDTQYF.

The rearrangement links TRBV29-1 to TRBJ1-1, with a possible D match to TRBD1 (5 bases). The CDR3 contains 13 residues. V lost 6 bases to trimming and J lost 4 bases, with 15 bases between them. The germline CDR1 and CDR2 sequences are SQVTM and ANQGSEA. The CDR3 sequence is CSVRPGGVTEAFF. The CDR3 nucleotides read TGCAGCGTAAGGCCGGGAGGGGTCACTGAAGCTTTCTTT.